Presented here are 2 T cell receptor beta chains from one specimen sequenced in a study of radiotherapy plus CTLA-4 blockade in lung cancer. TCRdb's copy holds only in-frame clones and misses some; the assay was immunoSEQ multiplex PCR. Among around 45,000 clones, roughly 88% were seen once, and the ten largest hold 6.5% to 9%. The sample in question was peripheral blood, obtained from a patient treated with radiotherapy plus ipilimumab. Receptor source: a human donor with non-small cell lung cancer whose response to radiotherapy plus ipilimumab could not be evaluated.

The CDR3 region has the DNA TGTGCCAGCACCGCGACAGGGGACTATGGCTACACCTTC. Residues: CASTATGDYGYTF. The chain joins TRBV6-5 to TRBJ1-2; 8 nucleotides agree with TRBD1. J was trimmed by 3 bases and V by 7 bases; bases with no gene match: 4. The germline gives CDR1 MNHEY, CDR2 SVGAGI. The length of the CDR3 is 13 residues.

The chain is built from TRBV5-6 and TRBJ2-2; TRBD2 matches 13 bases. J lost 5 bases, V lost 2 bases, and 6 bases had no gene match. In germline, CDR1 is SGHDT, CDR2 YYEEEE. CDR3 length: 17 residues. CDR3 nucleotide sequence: TGTGCCAGCAGCTTTCGGACTAGCGGGAGTGGAACCGGGGAGCTGTTTTTT. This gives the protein CASSFRTSGSGTGELFF.